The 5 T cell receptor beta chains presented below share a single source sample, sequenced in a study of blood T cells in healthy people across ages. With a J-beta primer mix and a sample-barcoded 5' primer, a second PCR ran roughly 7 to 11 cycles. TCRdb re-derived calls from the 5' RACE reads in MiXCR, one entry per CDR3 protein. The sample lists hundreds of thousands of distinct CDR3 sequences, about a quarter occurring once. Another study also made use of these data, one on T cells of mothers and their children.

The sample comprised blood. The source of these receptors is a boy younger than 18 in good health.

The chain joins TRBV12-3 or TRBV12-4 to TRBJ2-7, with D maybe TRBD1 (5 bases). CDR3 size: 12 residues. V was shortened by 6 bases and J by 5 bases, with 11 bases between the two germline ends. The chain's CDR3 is CASSQTRDEQYF. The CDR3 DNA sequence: TGTGCCAGCAGCCAGACCAGGGACGAGCAGTACTTC.

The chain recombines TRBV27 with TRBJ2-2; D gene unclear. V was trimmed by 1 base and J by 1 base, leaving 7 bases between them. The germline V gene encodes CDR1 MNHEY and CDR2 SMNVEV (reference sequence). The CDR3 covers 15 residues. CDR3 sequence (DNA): TGTGCCAGCAGTTTATACCCTGGGAACACCGGGGAGCTGTTTTTT. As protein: CASSLYPGNTGELFF.

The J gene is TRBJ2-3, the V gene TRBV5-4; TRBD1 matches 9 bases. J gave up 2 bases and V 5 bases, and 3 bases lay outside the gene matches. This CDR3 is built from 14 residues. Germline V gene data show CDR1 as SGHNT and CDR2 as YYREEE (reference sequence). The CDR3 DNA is TGTGCCAGCAGGGGACAGGGATACACAGATACGCAGTATTTT. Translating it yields CASRGQGYTDTQYF.

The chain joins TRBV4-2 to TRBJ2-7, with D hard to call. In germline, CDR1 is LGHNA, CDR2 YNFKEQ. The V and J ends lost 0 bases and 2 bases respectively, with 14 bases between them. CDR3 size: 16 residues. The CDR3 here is CASSQDLTRPTYEQYF. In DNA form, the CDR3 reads TGTGCCAGCAGCCAAGACTTGACCCGGCCCACCTACGAGCAGTACTTC.

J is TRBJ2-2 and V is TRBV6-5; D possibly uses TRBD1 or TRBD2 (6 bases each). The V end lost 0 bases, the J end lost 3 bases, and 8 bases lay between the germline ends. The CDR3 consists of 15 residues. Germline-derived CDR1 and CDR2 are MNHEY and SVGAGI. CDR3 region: CASSYSRGDTGELFF. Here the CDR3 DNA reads TGTGCCAGCAGTTACTCGAGGGGGGACACCGGGGAGCTGTTTTTT.